This record concerns one TCR beta chain sequence. This clonotype was seen at least ten times. There is no known antigen for this receptor. There are no base qualities to consult, and no much larger clone falls within one base. CDR3 length: 14 amino acids, cysteine to phenylalanine. The CDR3 DNA has 42 bases and is translated from base 1. A distance of 17 bases separates the germline ends of V and J, which lose 5 bases and 6 bases respectively. The data were taken from a study of blood T cells in healthy people across ages (dated by TCRdb to between 2014 and 2017). Background on the whole study: In model experiments, template switching captured roughly one uniquely barcoded TCR beta cDNA molecule for every two T cells. To track age-related changes in TCR beta repertoire diversity, the study relied on deep sequencing normalized with unique cDNA molecular identifiers. The donors were divided into four age groups: young (average around 15 years), middle-aged (approximately 39), aged (approximately 64) and long-lived (around 87). Using the same blood draw, the study looked at two additional independent replicas of 1 million unique cDNA reads for two donors, one aged 18 to 30 and the other aged 80 or older.

The donors were 40 or so Caucasian individuals from Russia, aged about 6 to 100 years, who were systemically healthy. Around 9.7 milliliters of peripheral blood were collected from each donor into EDTA-treated Vacutainer tubes. Ficoll-Paque density-gradient centrifugation was used to isolate PBMCs, with at least 6.5 million obtained per sample. Total RNA was extracted from PBMCs with Trizol reagent, with at least 5 micrograms obtained per sample. For every donor, flow cytometry on a PBMC aliquot measured the percentage of naive CD45RAhigh/CD27high T cells. Paper-wide results and their limitations: Because the CMV infection status of the donors was unknown, age-related changes in expanded clonotypes may potentially have been confounded. Compared with the aged group, more naive CD4+ T cells, fewer expanded clones and increased TCR diversity were shown by the long-lived group, suggesting age selection. Estimates of total diversity based on one million sequenced T cells were regarded as lower bounds and as underestimates. Because profiling used bulk unsorted PBMCs, naive and antigen-experienced compartments could not be compared conclusively. Observed TCR beta diversity correlated strongly with the percentage of naive T cells measured by flow cytometry. As age increased, observed TCR beta diversity per million T cells dropped in a roughly linear way, and a significant reduction was already evident by age 40.

Receptor libraries were prepared by 5' RACE. Sequencing was carried out with an Illumina HiSeq 2500. The second PCR ran for roughly 7 to 12 cycles and used a J-beta primer mix along with a sample-barcoded 5' primer. A template-switch 5' adaptor carrying 12 random nucleotides introduced a unique molecular identifier onto each TCR beta cDNA molecule. Each sample yielded at least 2.5 million CDR3-containing paired-end reads. First-strand cDNA was synthesized from all RNA with the Mint cDNA synthesis kit, primed by a TRBC-specific oligonucleotide. After uracil-DNA glycosylase treatment, a first 18-cycle PCR used universal primers M1SS and BC2_uni_R on all cDNA. On the study's bioinformatics: Normalization of each sample was performed by random selection of 1 million high-quality reads, each carrying a distinct molecular identifier. Instead of being binned into consensus sequences, reads with shared molecular identifiers were discarded. CDR3 identification, clonotype clustering and error correction used MiTCR with a Q25 quality threshold and the strictest error-elimination algorithm. A nonparametric unseen species model using Euler transformation provided a lower-bound estimate of total TCR beta diversity. TCRdb redid the processing of the public reads, applying fastp at Q25 and MiXCR, and retained in-frame beta chains. CDR3 protein duplicates are merged, each entry listing the most common genes and DNA. TCRdb, not the authors, supplied the V and J calls. This sample has more than 600,000 distinct CDR3 sequences in its table, and 20% to 25% of those were observed once. The ten largest clones add up to 9% to 9.5% of the sample.

These same data were also listed under a study on T cells of mothers and their children. From that second study: Nine systemically healthy Caucasian individuals served as donors, namely three mothers together with their six children. cDNA synthesis consumed the entire amount of extracted RNA, loaded at around 1.5 ug RNA in each 15 ul reaction. In the second PCR, the M1S primer introduced both the sample barcodes and 2-4 random nucleotides. Each mother yielded over 8 million TCR beta CDR3 reads and each child about 3 million reads. In both related and unrelated pairs, thymic selection shapes the output of TCR recombination in a similar way, with inherited differences having only a minor effect. Normalized repertoire overlap was always slightly but never significantly higher in related than unrelated mother-child pairs. With a sensitivity of about 100 clones per million clonotypes, no persistent microchimeric T cell clones were detected. The study used deep NGS to compare TCR beta repertoires of mothers and children, seeking features distinguishing related mother-child pairs from unrelated individuals. On average, the children were about 12 +/- 4 years old, while the mothers were about 38 +/- 4 years old. After adapters were ligated using NEBNext reagents, the libraries underwent 100+100 nt paired-end sequencing on an Illumina HiSeq 2000. To prevent cross-contamination, the mother and child libraries were prepared one month apart and sequenced in separate runs. For each donor, somewhere between about 500,000 and 2,300,000 distinct TCR beta clonotypes were identified. Naive TCR beta clonotypes were estimated from low-frequency clonotypes matched to each donor's FACS-determined naive share, without sorting.

Sample: blood. This clonotype was sampled from a boy younger than 18 in good health. The rearrangement combines TRBV12-3 or TRBV12-4 with TRBJ2-7; the D segment cannot be called with confidence. The base sequence is TGTGCCAGCAGTGCATCACAAGTTATGCGCGAGCAGTACTTC. Its translation reads: CASSASQVMREQYF.